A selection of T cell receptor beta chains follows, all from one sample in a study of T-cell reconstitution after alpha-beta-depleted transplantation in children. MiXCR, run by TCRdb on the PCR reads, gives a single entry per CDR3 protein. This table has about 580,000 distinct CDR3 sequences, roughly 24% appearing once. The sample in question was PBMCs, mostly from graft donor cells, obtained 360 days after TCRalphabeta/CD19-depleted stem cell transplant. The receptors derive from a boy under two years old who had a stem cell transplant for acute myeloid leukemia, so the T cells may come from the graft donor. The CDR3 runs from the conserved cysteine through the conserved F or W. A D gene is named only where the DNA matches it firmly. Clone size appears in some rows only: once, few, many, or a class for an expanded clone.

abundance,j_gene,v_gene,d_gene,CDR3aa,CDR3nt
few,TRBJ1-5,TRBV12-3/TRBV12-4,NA,CASSPFDRRTQHF,TGTGCCAGCAGCCCCTTCGACAGGCGAACCCAGCATTTT
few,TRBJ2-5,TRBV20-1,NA,CSAHFQETQYF,TGCAGTGCTCACTTCCAGGAGACCCAGTACTTC
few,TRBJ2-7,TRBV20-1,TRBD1,CSAIQQGAGYEQYF,TGCAGTGCTATCCAACAGGGGGCGGGCTACGAGCAGTACTTC
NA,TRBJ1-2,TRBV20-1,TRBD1,CSAHSGTGYYGYTF,TGCAGTGCCCACTCCGGGACAGGATATTATGGCTACACCTTC
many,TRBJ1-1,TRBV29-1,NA,CSVLSGSEAFF,TGCAGCGTTCTAAGTGGCAGTGAAGCTTTCTTT
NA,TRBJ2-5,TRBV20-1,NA,CSVSWTPQETQYF,TGCAGTGTCAGCTGGACTCCGCAAGAGACCCAGTACTTC
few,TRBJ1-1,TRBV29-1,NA,CSVVTGRANTEAFF,TGCAGCGTTGTTACAGGGAGGGCGAACACTGAAGCTTTCTTT
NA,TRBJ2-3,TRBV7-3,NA,CASSLRSKGRSDTQYF,TGTGCCAGCAGCTTAAGGTCTAAAGGTCGGTCAGATACGCAGTATTTT
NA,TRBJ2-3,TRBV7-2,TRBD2,CASSSGLAGRTDTQYF,TGTGCCAGCAGCTCAGGACTAGCGGGGCGCACAGATACGCAGTATTTT
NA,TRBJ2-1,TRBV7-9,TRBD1,CAGALTGANEQFF,TGTGCCGGAGCCCTGACAGGGGCCAATGAGCAGTTCTTC
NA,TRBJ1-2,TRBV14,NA,CASRPAGASYGYTF,TGTGCCAGCAGGCCGGCGGGCGCGAGCTATGGCTACACCTTC
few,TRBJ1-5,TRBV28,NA,CASIPLWGRGNQPQHF,TGTGCCAGCATCCCACTGTGGGGTAGGGGCAATCAGCCCCAGCATTTT
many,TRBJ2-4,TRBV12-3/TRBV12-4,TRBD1,CASTLGQAKNIQYF,TGTGCCAGCACCCTGGGACAGGCCAAAAACATTCAGTACTTC
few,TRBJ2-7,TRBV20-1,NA,CSARPFTGSSYEQYF,TGCAGTGCTAGGCCATTCACAGGGAGCTCCTACGAGCAGTACTTC
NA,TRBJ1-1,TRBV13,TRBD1,CASSLPGQGAEAFF,TGTGCCAGCAGCTTACCGGGACAGGGAGCTGAAGCTTTCTTT
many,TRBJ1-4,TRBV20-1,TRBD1,CSARVPPDRDREKLFF,TGCAGTGCTAGAGTTCCGCCCGACAGGGATAGGGAAAAACTGTTTTTT
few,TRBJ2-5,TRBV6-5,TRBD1,CASSYGRQGQKETQYF,TGTGCCAGCAGTTACGGGCGACAGGGGCAAAAAGAGACCCAGTACTTC
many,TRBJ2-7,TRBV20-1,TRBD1,CSAPGTGGDEQYF,TGCAGTGCCCCCGGGACAGGGGGCGACGAGCAGTACTTC
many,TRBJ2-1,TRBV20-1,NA,CSARDEQFF,TGCAGTGCTAGGGATGAGCAGTTCTTC
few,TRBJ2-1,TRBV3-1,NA,CASSQDVAMNEQFF,TGTGCCAGCAGCCAAGATGTCGCAATGAATGAGCAGTTCTTC
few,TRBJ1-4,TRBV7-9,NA,CASSLTVSNEKLFF,TGTGCCAGCAGCTTAACAGTTAGTAATGAAAAACTGTTTTTT
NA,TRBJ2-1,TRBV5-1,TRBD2,CASSLGRGVPQVAYNEQFF,TGCGCCAGCAGCTTAGGGCGGGGGGTCCCGCAGGTTGCCTACAATGAGCAGTTCTTC
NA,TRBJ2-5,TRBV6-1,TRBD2,CASSMTSGGLWETQYF,TGTGCCAGCAGTATGACTAGCGGGGGGCTTTGGGAGACCCAGTACTTC
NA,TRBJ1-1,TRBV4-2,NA,CARGWGGRGLGNTEAFF,TGTGCCAGGGGCTGGGGGGGACGAGGGCTGGGGAACACTGAAGCTTTCTTT
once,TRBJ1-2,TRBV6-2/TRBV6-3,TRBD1,CASSRTPGQGLHTF,TGTGCCAGCAGTCGAACTCCGGGACAGGGCCTCCACACCTTC
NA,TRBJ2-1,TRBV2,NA,CASREYRDSAYNEQFF,TGTGCCAGCAGGGAGTACCGGGACTCAGCCTACAATGAGCAGTTCTTC
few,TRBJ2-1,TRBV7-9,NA,CASSYIPGLQFF,TGTGCCAGCAGCTACATACCGGGACTTCAGTTCTTC
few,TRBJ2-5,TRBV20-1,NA,CSAPRTGDKETQYF,TGCAGTGCACCTCGTACCGGAGACAAAGAGACCCAGTACTTC